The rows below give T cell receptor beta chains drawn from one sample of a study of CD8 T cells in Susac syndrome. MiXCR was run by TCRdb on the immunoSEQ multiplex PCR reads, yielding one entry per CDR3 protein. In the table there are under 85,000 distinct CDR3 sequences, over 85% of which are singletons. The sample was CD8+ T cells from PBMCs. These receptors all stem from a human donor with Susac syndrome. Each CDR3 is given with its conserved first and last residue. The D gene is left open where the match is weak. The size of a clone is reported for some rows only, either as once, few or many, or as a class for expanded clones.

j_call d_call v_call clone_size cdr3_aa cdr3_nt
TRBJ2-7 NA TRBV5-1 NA CASSWGGQSYEQYF TGCGCCAGCAGCTGGGGGGGACAGTCCTACGAGCAGTACTTC
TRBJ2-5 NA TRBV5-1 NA CASSLERLGPGETQYF TGCGCCAGCAGCTTGGAGCGGCTAGGCCCGGGGGAGACCCAGTACTTC
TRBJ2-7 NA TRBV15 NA CATSRGGDSSYEQYF TGTGCCACCAGCAGAGGGGGGGACAGCTCCTACGAGCAGTACTTC
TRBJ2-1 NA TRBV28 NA CASSLSQSSYNEQFF TGTGCCAGCAGTTTATCCCAGAGCTCCTACAATGAGCAGTTCTTC
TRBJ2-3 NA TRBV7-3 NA CASSPMPGDDTDTQYF TGTGCCAGCAGCCCCATGCCTGGGGATGACACAGATACGCAGTATTTT
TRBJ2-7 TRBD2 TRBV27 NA CASSPVAGGYEQYF TGTGCCAGCAGCCCCGTAGCGGGAGGCTACGAGCAGTACTTC
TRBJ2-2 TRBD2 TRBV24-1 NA CATSDLGTSGTNTGELFF TGTGCCACCAGTGACCTAGGGACTAGCGGTACGAACACCGGGGAGCTGTTTTTT
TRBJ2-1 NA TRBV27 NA CASSIGPYNEQFF TGTGCCAGCAGTATAGGCCCCTACAATGAGCAGTTCTTC
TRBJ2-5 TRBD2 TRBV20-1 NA CSAREEGGKRETQYF TGCAGTGCTAGAGAGGAGGGAGGGAAGCGAGAGACCCAGTACTTC
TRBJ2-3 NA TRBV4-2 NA CASSQERLAGTDTQYF TGCGCCAGCAGCCAAGAGCGGCTAGCAGGCACAGATACGCAGTATTTT
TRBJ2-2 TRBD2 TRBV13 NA CASSLAGGGTGELFF TGTGCCAGCAGCTTAGCGGGAGGAGGCACCGGGGAGCTGTTTTTT
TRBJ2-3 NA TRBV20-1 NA CSARVGSSYADTQYF TGCAGTGCTAGAGTGGGATCTAGCTACGCAGATACGCAGTATTTT
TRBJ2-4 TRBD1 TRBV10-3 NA CAISETDRGKNIQYF TGTGCCATCAGTGAAACGGACAGGGGCAAAAACATTCAGTACTTC
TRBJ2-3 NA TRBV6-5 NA CASSYSVGEHADTQYF TGTGCCAGCAGTTACTCGGTTGGGGAGCACGCAGATACGCAGTATTTT
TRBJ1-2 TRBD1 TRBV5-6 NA CASSQTGGAARNYGYTF TGTGCCAGCAGCCAGACAGGGGGAGCGGCCCGTAACTATGGCTACACCTTC
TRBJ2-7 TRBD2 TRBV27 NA CASGGLFHFAEQYF TGTGCCAGCGGGGGACTATTTCATTTCGCCGAGCAGTACTTC
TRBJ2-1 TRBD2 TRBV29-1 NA CSVDLLAGGPLVDLNEQFF TGCAGCGTTGACCTTCTAGCGGGAGGGCCTTTAGTCGATTTGAATGAGCAGTTCTTC
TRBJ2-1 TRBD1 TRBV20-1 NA CSASGTGGTLGYNEQFF TGCAGTGCTTCCGGGACAGGGGGCACCTTGGGCTACAATGAGCAGTTCTTC
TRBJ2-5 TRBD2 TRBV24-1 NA CATSDLVSGEETQYF TGTGCCACCAGTGATTTGGTTAGCGGGGAAGAGACCCAGTACTTC
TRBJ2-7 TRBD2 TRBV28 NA CASSPTGGDVSYEQYF TGTGCCAGCAGTCCTACTGGGGGGGATGTCTCCTACGAGCAGTACTTC
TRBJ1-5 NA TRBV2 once CASSDVFTGRQPQHF TGTGCCAGCAGTGACGTCTTTACAGGGAGGCAGCCCCAGCATTTT
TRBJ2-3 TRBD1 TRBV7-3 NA CASSLTGGHTDTQYF TGTGCCAGCAGCTTAACAGGGGGCCACACAGATACGCAGTATTTT
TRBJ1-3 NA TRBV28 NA CASTSLILSSGNTIYF TGTGCCAGCACCTCACTTATACTCAGCTCTGGAAACACCATATATTTT
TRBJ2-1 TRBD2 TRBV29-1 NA CSVLAGISNEQFF TGCAGCGTCCTAGCGGGTATTAGCAATGAGCAGTTCTTC
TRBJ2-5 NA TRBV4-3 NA CASSPRVSEGETQYF TGCGCCAGCAGCCCCCGCGTTAGCGAGGGTGAGACCCAGTACTTC
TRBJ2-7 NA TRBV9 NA CASSRGAASSYEQYF TGTGCCAGCAGCCGGGGAGCGGCGAGCTCCTACGAGCAGTACTTC
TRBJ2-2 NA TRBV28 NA CASSFPGPNTGELFF TGTGCCAGCAGTTTTCCGGGGCCGAACACCGGGGAGCTGTTTTTT
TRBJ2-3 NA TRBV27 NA CASSLTLDATDTQYF TGTGCCAGCAGTCTAACACTCGACGCCACGGATACGCAGTATTTT
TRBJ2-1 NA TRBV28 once CASSAGASWNEQFF TGTGCCAGCAGTGCAGGGGCTAGCTGGAATGAGCAGTTCTTC
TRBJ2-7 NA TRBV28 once CASTSSRAGSSYEQYF TGTGCCAGCACCTCCTCCCGGGCGGGCAGCTCCTACGAGCAGTACTTC